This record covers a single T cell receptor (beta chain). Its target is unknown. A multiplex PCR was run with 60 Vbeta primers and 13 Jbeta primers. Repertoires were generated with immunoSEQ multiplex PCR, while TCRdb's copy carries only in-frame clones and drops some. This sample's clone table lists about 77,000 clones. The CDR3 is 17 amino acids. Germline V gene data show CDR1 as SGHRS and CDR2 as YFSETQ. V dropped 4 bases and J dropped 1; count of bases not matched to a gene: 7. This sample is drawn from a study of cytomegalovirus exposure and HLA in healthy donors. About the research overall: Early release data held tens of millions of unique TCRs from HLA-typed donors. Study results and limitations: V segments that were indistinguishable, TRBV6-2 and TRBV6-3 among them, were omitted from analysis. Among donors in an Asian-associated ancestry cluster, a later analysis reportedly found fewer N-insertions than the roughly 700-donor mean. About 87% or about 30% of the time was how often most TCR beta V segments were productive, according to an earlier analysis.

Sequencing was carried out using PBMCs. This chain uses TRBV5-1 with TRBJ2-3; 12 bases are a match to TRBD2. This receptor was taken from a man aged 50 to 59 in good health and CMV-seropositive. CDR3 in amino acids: CASSPRTSGVRTDTQYF. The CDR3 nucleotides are TGCGCCAGCAGCCCCCGGACTAGCGGGGTCCGCACAGATACGCAGTATTTT.